This T cell receptor beta chain emerged from a study of T cell responses to AZD1222 COVID-19 vaccine. TCRdb's table, derived via immunoSEQ multiplex PCR, lists solely in-frame clones and lacks some. The table records 55,000 to 65,000 clones, approximately 88% of them present only once. Concerning this clone: What it recognizes is unknown.

Study conclusions and caveats: Without day 14 samples, only post-peak T cell repertoires were studied.

The material sequenced was peripheral blood, taken on day 0 of AZD1222 vaccination. The clonotype originates from an adult in good health.

The CDR3 region is CASKSRAGRYGYTF. CDR3 nucleotides: TGTGCCAGCAAAAGTCGGGCAGGGCGATATGGCTACACCTTC. V gene TRBV4-2 combines with J gene TRBJ1-2; perhaps TRBD1 as D (5 bases). V lost 7 bases and J 5 bases, leaving 17 bases between the germline ends. This CDR3 has 14 amino acids. Germline lookup yields CDR1 LGHNA and CDR2 YNFKEQ.